The clone carrying this T cell receptor (beta chain) turned up a few times. Its antigen is not known. This specimen comes from a study of vaccination and CD4 T cells after COVID-19. Sequencing of the DNA from cultured CD4+ T cells was carried out with the Oncomine TCR Beta short-read assay. Extraction of genomic DNA was performed on cultured CD4+ T cells. From the PCR reads, TCRdb called clonotypes with MiXCR, one entry per CDR3 protein. The table records about 13,000 distinct CDR3 sequences, 50% to 65% of them present only once. Study results and caveats: Convalescent patients gained a median approximately 90% of their reactive clones only post-vaccination.

Noted treatment: roughly 10-day PBMC culture with coronavirus spike peptide pools or control peptides (ViraFEST assay). Cultures used under 2.5 million PBMCs per well, approximately 9.8 IU/ml IL-2 and about 9.9 ug/ml peptides. The trim removed 6 bases at V and 2 bases at J, leaving 4 bases unmatched. The CDR3 runs 13 residues. CDR1 MNHEY and CDR2 SMNVEV come from the germline V gene (reference sequence). The specimen was cultured CD4+ T cells from blood, collected after SARS-CoV-2 vaccination. This receptor was identified in a human donor with COVID-19. This rearrangement joins TRBV27 to TRBJ2-7; 7 bases fit TRBD1. CDR3 sequence reads: CASSRTGAYEQYF. CDR3 nucleotide sequence: TGTGCCAGCAGCCGGACAGGCGCCTACGAGCAGTACTTC.